The text below deals with one TCR beta chain. Sequencing used immunoSEQ multiplex PCR; TCRdb keeps in-frame clones, though not all of them. Among under 7,000 clones, 70% were seen once, and the ten largest hold about a quarter. There are 15 residues in the CDR3. Trimming shortened V by 9 bases and J by 5 bases, and 23 bases separated the two germline ends. The germline CDR1 and CDR2 sequences are KGHSY and FQNENV. This sample is drawn from a study of T cell clones after liver transplantation. Across the whole study: Post-transplant blood was tracked for graft-donor-reactive T cell clones identified in a pre-transplant mixed lymphocyte reaction. HCV positivity affected three of eight recipients; the rest lacked autoimmune or viral indications.

The chain recombines TRBV16 with TRBJ2-7, with D maybe TRBD1 (5 bases). The receptor comes from a human donor who received a liver transplant. The source was CD8+ T cells from blood, collected before liver transplant. Here the CDR3 reads CASKADGQGGHEQYF. The CDR3 coding sequence is TGTGCCAGTAAAGCCGACGGGCAGGGTGGCCACGAGCAGTACTTC.